The present entry profiles one TCR beta chain with its context. The study drew participants aged roughly 18 to 95 years from roughly 25 US areas. Generated by immunoSEQ multiplex PCR, the TCRdb table keeps only in-frame clones and is missing some. In the table there are about 240,000 clones, around 85% of which are singletons. Per the germline V gene, CDR1 is SGHNT and CDR2 is YYREEE (reference sequence). Germline trimming cut 5 bases from V and 0 bases from J; bases unmatched to any gene: 11. The CDR3 length is 17 residues. This sample is part of a study of blood T cell repertoires in COVID-19. About the research overall: The study drew acute and convalescent COVID-19 samples from the United States, Italy and Spain. T cells, B-cell-depleted T cells, or PBMCs provided the cDNA or gDNA that served as material.

The clonotype originates from a woman between 40 and 55 years old with acute COVID-19. The rearrangement links TRBV5-4 to TRBJ2-4; the match to TRBD2 covers 7 bases. What was sequenced was PBMCs or T cells enriched from blood (not recorded which). The CDR3 reads CASRSGGGPLAKNIQYF. Written as DNA, the CDR3 is TGTGCCAGCAGATCGGGGGGAGGGCCATTAGCCAAAAACATTCAGTACTTC.